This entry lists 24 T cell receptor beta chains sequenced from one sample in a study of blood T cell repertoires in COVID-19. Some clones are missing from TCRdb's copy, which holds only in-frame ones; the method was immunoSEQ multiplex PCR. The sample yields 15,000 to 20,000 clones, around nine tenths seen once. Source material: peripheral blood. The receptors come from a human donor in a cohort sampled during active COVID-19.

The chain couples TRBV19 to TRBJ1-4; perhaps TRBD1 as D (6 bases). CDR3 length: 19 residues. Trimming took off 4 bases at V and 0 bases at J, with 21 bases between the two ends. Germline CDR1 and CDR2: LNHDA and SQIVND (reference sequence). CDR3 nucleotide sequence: TGTGCCAGTAGTACCGACACGGACAGACCCATCGCAACTAATGAAAAACTGTTTTTT. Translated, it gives CASSTDTDRPIATNEKLFF.

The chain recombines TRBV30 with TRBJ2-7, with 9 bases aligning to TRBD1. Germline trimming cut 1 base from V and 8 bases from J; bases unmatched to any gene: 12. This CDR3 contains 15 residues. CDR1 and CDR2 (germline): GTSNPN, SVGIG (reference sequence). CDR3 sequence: CAWSGDRDRAKKQYF. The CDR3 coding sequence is TGTGCCTGGAGTGGAGACCGGGACAGGGCCAAAAAGCAGTACTTC.

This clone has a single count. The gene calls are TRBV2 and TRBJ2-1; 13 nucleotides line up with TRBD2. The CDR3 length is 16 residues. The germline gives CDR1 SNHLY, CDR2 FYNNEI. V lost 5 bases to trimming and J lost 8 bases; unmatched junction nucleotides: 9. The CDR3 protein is CASSRRLAGGLDEQFF. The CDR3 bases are TGTGCCAGCAGTCGAAGACTAGCGGGGGGCTTGGATGAGCAGTTCTTC.

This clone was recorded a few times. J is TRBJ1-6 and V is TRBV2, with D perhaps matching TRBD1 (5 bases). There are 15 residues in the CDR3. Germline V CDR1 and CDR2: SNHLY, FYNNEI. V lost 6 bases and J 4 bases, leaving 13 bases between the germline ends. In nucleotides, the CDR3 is TGTGCCAGCAGCAAGGGGCCCGGGTATAATTCACCCCTCCACTTT. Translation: CASSKGPGYNSPLHF. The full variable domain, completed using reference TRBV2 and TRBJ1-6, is EPEVTQTPSHQVTQMGQEVILRCVPISNHLYFYWYRQILGQKVEFLVSFYNNEISEKSEIFDDQFSVERPDGSNFTLKIRSTKLEDSAMYFCASSKGPGYNSPLHFGNGTRLTVT.

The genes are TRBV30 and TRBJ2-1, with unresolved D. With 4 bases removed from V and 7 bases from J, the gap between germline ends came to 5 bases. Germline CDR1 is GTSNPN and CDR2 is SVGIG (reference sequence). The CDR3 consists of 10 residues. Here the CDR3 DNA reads TGTGCCTGGATATCTAATGAGCAGTTCTTC. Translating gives CAWISNEQFF.

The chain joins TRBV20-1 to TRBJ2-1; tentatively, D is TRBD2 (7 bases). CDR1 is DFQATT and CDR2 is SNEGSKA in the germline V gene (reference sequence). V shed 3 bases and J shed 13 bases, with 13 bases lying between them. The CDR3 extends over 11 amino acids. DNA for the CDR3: TGCAGTGCTAGGTCGGGGGGCCGTCAGTTCTTC. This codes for CSARSGGRQFF.

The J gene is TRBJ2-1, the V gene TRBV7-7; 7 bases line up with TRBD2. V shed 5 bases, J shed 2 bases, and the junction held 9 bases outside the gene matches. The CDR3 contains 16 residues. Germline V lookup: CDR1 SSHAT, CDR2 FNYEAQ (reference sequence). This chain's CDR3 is CASSPTSGTAYNEQFF. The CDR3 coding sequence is TGTGCCAGCAGCCCCACCAGCGGGACTGCCTACAATGAGCAGTTCTTC.

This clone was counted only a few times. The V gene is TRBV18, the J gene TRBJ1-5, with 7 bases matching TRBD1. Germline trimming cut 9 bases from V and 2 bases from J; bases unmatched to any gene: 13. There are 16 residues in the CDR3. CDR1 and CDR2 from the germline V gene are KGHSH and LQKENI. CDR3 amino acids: CARSQRGDRGNQPQHF. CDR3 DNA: TGTGCCAGATCCCAAAGGGGTGACAGGGGCAATCAGCCCCAGCATTTT.

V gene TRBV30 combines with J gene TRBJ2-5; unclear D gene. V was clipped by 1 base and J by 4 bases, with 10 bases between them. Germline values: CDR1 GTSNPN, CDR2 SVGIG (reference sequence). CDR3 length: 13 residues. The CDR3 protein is CAWSEYLGETQYF. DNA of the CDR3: TGTGCCTGGAGTGAGTACCTCGGAGAGACCCAGTACTTC.

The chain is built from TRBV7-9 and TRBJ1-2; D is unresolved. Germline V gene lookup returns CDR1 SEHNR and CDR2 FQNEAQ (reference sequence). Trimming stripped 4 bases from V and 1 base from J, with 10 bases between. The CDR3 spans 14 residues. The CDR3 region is CASSSSWSNYGYTF. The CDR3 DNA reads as TGTGCCAGCAGCTCTTCGTGGAGTAACTATGGCTACACCTTC.

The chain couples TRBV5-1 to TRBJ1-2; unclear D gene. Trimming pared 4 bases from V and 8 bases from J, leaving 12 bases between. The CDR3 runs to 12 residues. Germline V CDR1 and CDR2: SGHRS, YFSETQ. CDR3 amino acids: CASSPDNRGYTF. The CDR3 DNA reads TGCGCCAGCAGCCCTGACAACCGCGGCTACACCTTC.

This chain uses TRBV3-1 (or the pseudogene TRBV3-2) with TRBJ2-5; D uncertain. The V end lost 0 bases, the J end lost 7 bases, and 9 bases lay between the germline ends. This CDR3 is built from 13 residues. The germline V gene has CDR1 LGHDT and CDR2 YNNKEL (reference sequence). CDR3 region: CASSQDISGTQYF. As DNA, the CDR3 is TGTGCCAGCAGCCAAGACATATCCGGGACCCAGTACTTC.

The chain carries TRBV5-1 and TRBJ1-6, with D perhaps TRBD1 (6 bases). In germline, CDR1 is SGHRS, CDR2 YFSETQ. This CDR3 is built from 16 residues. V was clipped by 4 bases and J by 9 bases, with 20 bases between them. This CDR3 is CASSILRTDEGSPLHF. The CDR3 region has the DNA TGCGCCAGCAGCATCTTGCGGACAGACGAGGGTTCACCCCTCCACTTT.

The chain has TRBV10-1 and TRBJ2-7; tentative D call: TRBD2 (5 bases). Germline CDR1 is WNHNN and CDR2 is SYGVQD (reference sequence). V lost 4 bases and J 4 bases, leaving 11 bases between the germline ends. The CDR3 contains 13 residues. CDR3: CASSVGPGYEQYF. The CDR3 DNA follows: TGCGCCAGCAGTGTCGGTCCGGGATACGAGCAGTACTTC.

The CDR3, as DNA: TGTGCCAGCAGTGAAAATCCAGGGAATAATTCACCCCTCCACTTT. It specifies CASSENPGNNSPLHF. J is TRBJ1-6 and V is TRBV2; D is possibly TRBD1 (5 bases). V lost 2 bases to trimming and J lost 5 bases, with 10 bases between them. CDR3 length equals 15 residues. From germline, CDR1 is SNHLY and CDR2 FYNNEI.

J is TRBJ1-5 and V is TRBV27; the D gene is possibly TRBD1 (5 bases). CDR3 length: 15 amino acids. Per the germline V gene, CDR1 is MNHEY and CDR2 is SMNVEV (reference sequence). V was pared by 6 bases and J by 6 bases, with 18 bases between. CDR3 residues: CASSRIAGPGQPQHF. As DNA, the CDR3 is TGTGCCAGCAGCAGGATTGCGGGGCCGGGTCAGCCCCAGCATTTT.

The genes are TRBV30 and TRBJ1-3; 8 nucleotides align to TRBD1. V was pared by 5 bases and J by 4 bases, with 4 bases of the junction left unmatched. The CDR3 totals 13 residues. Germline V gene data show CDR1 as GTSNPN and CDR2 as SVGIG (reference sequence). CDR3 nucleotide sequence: TGTGCCTGGGAAAGGACAGGGGGAAACACCATATATTTT. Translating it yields CAWERTGGNTIYF. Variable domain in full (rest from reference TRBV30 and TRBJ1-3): SQTIHQWPATLVQPVGSPLSLECTVEGTSNPNLYWYRQAAGRGLQLLFYSVGIGQISSEVPQNLSASRPQDRQFILSSKKLLLSDSGFYLCAWERTGGNTIYFGEGSWLTVV.

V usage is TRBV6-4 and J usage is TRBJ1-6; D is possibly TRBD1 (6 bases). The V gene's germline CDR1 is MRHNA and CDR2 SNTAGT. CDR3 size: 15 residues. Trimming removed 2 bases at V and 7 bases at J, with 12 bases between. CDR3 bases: TGTGCCAGCAGTGACGGCAGGGGCCCGAATTCACCCCTCCACTTT. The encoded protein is CASSDGRGPNSPLHF.

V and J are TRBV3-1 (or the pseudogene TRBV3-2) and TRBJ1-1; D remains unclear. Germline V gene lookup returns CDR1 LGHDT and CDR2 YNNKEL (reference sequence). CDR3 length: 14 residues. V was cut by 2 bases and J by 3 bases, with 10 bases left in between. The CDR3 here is CASSQINRDTEAFF. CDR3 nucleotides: TGTGCCAGCAGCCAAATTAACAGAGACACTGAAGCTTTCTTT.

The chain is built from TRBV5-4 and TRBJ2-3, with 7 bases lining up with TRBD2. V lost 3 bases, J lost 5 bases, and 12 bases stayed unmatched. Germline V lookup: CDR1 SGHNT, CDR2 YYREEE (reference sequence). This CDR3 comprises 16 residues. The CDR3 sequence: CASSWGGRMGEDTQYF. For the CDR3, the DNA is TGTGCCAGCAGCTGGGGAGGGAGGATGGGGGAAGATACGCAGTATTTT.

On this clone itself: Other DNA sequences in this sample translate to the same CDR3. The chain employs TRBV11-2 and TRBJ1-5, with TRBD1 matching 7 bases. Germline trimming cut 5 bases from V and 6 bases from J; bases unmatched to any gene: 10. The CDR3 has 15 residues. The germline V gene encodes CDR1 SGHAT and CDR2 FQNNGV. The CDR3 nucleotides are TGTGCCAGCAGCCCAGGGGGGCACTTCGGTCAGCCCCAGCATTTT. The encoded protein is CASSPGGHFGQPQHF. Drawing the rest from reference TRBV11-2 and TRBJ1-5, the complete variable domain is EAGVAQSPRYKIIEKRQSVAFWCNPISGHATLYWYQQILGQGPKLLIQFQNNGVVDDSQLPKDRFSAERLKGVDSTLKIQPAKLEDSAVYLCASSPGGHFGQPQHFGDGTRLSIL.

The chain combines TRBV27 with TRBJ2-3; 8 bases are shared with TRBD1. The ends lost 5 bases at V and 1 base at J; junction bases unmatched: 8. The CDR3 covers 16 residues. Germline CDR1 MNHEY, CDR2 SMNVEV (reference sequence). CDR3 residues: CASSPGQGKGTDTQYF. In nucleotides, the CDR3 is TGTGCCAGCAGTCCAGGACAGGGCAAAGGCACAGATACGCAGTATTTT.

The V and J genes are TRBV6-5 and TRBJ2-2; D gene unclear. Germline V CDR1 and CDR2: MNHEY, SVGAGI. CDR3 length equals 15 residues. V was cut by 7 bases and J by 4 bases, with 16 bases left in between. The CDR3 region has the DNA TGTGCCAGCACCTACCGCCAAGTATCCACCGGGGAGCTGTTTTTT. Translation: CASTYRQVSTGELFF.

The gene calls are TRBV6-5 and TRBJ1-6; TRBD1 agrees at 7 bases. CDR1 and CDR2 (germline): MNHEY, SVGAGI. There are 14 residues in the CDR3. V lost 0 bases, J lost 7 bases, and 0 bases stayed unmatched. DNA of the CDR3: TGTGCCAGCAGTTACTCAGGGGGCAATTCACCCCTCCACTTT. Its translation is CASSYSGGNSPLHF.